This is a list of T cell receptor beta chains from one sample in a study of T cell responses to AZD1222 COVID-19 vaccine. The assay was immunoSEQ multiplex PCR, and TCRdb's table has in-frame clones only and misses some. The sample has over 130,000 clones, about 89% seen once. The specimen comprised peripheral blood, sampled 28 days after the second dose of the MenACWY control vaccine. Receptors originate from an adult who received the MenACWY meningococcal vaccine as a control. The CDR3 runs from the conserved cysteine through the conserved F or W. Each record gives: clone size, V gene, D gene, J gene, CDR3 DNA, CDR3 protein. The D gene is left open where the match is weak. Rows give clone size only sometimes, using once, few, many, or a class for an expanded clone.

>NA|TRBV28|NA|TRBJ1-5
TGTGCCAGCAGTTCCCCGGGGGCGGGCAATCAGCCCCAGCATTTT
CASSSPGAGNQPQHF
>NA|TRBV6-5|NA|TRBJ2-7
TGTGCCAGCAGCCTAGACAGAAGCTCCTACGAGCAGTACTTC
CASSLDRSSYEQYF
>NA|TRBV6-5|NA|TRBJ2-1
TGTGCCAGCAGGATCCTATCGACAGCCTACAATGAGCAGTTCTTC
CASRILSTAYNEQFF
>NA|TRBV24-1|NA|TRBJ1-5
TGTGCCACCGCAACCGGAGGGAGCAATCAGCCCCAGCATTTT
CATATGGSNQPQHF
>NA|TRBV7-9|TRBD2|TRBJ2-7
TGTGCCAGCAGCGTCGGGACTACCGCCTACGAGCAGTACTTC
CASSVGTTAYEQYF
>NA|TRBV10-3|NA|TRBJ1-5
TGTGCCATCAGTGAGTCGACGGAGTTCAATCAGCCCCAGCATTTT
CAISESTEFNQPQHF
>once|TRBV4-1|NA|TRBJ2-3
TGCGCCAGCAGCCAAGATGGGGCTAGCGACTTTGCAGATACGCAGTATTTT
CASSQDGASDFADTQYF
>NA|TRBV11-1|NA|TRBJ2-6
TGTGCCAGCAGTTTAGAGGGTTCTGGGGCCAACGTCCTGACTTTC
CASSLEGSGANVLTF
>NA|TRBV21-1|NA|TRBJ1-1
TGTGCCAGCATCCTAAAGCAGAGGGACGCAAACACTGAAGCTTTCTTT
CASILKQRDANTEAFF
>few|TRBV11-2|TRBD2|TRBJ2-5
TGTGCCAGCAGCCGGGGACTAGCGGGGGTTGAGACCCAGTACTTC
CASSRGLAGVETQYF
>NA|TRBV7-3|NA|TRBJ1-1
TGTGCCAGCAGCTTATGGGCCCCCCGGACACTAAGCGGAGGGGGCACTGAAGCTTTCTTT
CASSLWAPRTLSGGGTEAFF
>NA|TRBV6-2/TRBV6-3|NA|TRBJ2-7
TGTGCCAGCAGTTACCTCGTTACCACAGGCTTTCCCTACGAGCAGTACTTC
CASSYLVTTGFPYEQYF
>NA|TRBV5-1|NA|TRBJ2-3
TGCGCCAGCAGCTTGGCTGGGCAGACAGATACGCAGTATTTT
CASSLAGQTDTQYF
>NA|TRBV7-3|TRBD1|TRBJ2-1
TGTGCCAGCAGCTTAAAAGGGGGACAGGGGTCCTACAATGAGCAGTTCTTC
CASSLKGGQGSYNEQFF
>NA|TRBV15|NA|TRBJ2-1
TGTGCCACCAGCGCCCAGGGGATCAACAATGAGCAGTTCTTC
CATSAQGINNEQFF
>NA|TRBV19|NA|TRBJ1-6
TGTGCCACCGCAGGGGTTGGTAATTCACCCCTCCACTTT
CATAGVGNSPLHF
>once|TRBV5-1|NA|TRBJ1-3
TGCGCCAGCAGCTTCGGGACTGGAAACACCATATATTTT
CASSFGTGNTIYF
>NA|TRBV24-1|NA|TRBJ1-2
TGTGCCACCAGTGATCCAGCGGCGGGGCGCTATGGCTACACCTTC
CATSDPAAGRYGYTF
>NA|TRBV3-1/TRBV3-2|NA|TRBJ2-5
TGTGCCAGCAGCCAAGATCTGGAGACCCAGTACTTC
CASSQDLETQYF
>few|TRBV18|NA|TRBJ2-7
TGTGCCAGCGCCGAGATTGCGTCCCTCCGCCACGAGCAGTACTTC
CASAEIASLRHEQYF
>NA|TRBV6-5|NA|TRBJ1-2
TGTGCCAGCAGTTCCGAGCTGGGAGGTCCGGCGGGTGGCTACACCTTC
CASSSELGGPAGGYTF
>NA|TRBV10-1|NA|TRBJ2-3
TGCGCCAGCAGTGACCAGACAGATACGCAGTATTTT
CASSDQTDTQYF
>NA|TRBV5-4|NA|TRBJ2-3
TGTGCCAGCAGCAGCGGACCCGCCAACACAGATACGCAGTATTTT
CASSSGPANTDTQYF
>NA|TRBV6-5|NA|TRBJ1-5
TGTGCCAGCAGACGTCAGGACGGGAGCAATCAGCCCCAGCATTTT
CASRRQDGSNQPQHF
>once|TRBV6-2/TRBV6-3|TRBD2|TRBJ2-1
TGTGCCAGCAGTCGGACTAGCGGGAAGTTTAGTGAGCAGTTCTTC
CASSRTSGKFSEQFF
>NA|TRBV6-2/TRBV6-3|TRBD2|TRBJ2-1
TGTGCCAGCAGTCGGACTAGCGGGACGATGGGCAATGAGCAGTTCTTC
CASSRTSGTMGNEQFF
>few|TRBV7-2|NA|TRBJ2-7
TGTGCCAGCAGCGCACTCTACGAGCAGTACTTC
CASSALYEQYF
>NA|TRBV9|NA|TRBJ1-2
TGTGCCAGCAGCGTAGTCGGGGGTTATGGCTACACCTTC
CASSVVGGYGYTF
>NA|TRBV6-5|NA|TRBJ2-5
TGTGCCAGCAGAACAACAGGGAACCAAGAGACCCAGTACTTC
CASRTTGNQETQYF
>NA|TRBV24-1|NA|TRBJ2-7
TGTGCCACCAGTGATCTGAAGAACGAGCAGTACTTC
CATSDLKNEQYF
>NA|TRBV19|NA|TRBJ1-1
TGTGCCAGTAGTATACTACTGCAGGGTGGGACTGAAGCTTTCTTT
CASSILLQGGTEAFF
>NA|TRBV6-1|TRBD1|TRBJ1-5
TGTGCCAGCAGACACAGGGGAGTTCAGCCCCAGCATTTT
CASRHRGVQPQHF
>NA|TRBV5-1|NA|TRBJ1-6
TGCGCCAGCAGCTTGGGGGACTGGGATTCACCCCTCCACTTT
CASSLGDWDSPLHF
>once|TRBV29-1|TRBD1|TRBJ1-1
TGCAGCGTTGAAGATCAGGGGGGGCCTAGAACTGAAGCTTTCTTT
CSVEDQGGPRTEAFF
>NA|TRBV19|NA|TRBJ1-5
TGTGCCAGCACCATGAGGGGCTGGCAGCCCCAGCATTTT
CASTMRGWQPQHF
>NA|TRBV7-9|NA|TRBJ2-7
TGTGCCAGCAGCCAAGACAGAGCTTATACCTACGAGCAGTACTTC
CASSQDRAYTYEQYF
>NA|TRBV5-1|NA|TRBJ1-1
TGCGCCAGCAGCTCAGGGACACAAAGGCGCACTGAAGCTTTCTTT
CASSSGTQRRTEAFF
>NA|TRBV27|TRBD1|TRBJ2-1
TGTGCCAGCAGTTTCGGACAGGGGGCAGGATATGAGCAGTTCTTC
CASSFGQGAGYEQFF
>NA|TRBV5-1|NA|TRBJ2-5
TGCGCCAGCAGCTCCACGCCCGGCGGGCCCCGCGGAGAGACCCAGTACTTC
CASSSTPGGPRGETQYF
>NA|TRBV21-1|NA|TRBJ2-7
TGTGCCAGCAAAAAAGAGGACAGGGGGTCCTACGAGCAGTACTTC
CASKKEDRGSYEQYF
>NA|TRBV6-2/TRBV6-3|NA|TRBJ1-4
TGTGCCAGCCGCCGAGGGGGATCGTCCGATGAAAAACTGTTTTTT
CASRRGGSSDEKLFF
>NA|TRBV4-3|TRBD1|TRBJ1-5
TGCGCCAGCAGCCTAAGGACAGGGCTCGGCAATCAGCCCCAGCATTTT
CASSLRTGLGNQPQHF
>few|TRBV18|TRBD2|TRBJ2-7
TGTGCCAGCTCACCAGAGGCGGGAGGGCGCGAGCAGTACTTC
CASSPEAGGREQYF
>few|TRBV11-2|NA|TRBJ2-5
TGTGCCAGCAGCTCCCCCCTAGGGGGGCGAGGCCCACGAACCCAGTACTTC
CASSSPLGGRGPRTQYF
>NA|TRBV6-6|TRBD1|TRBJ1-2
TGTGCCAGCAGTTACCTCTCCCCCCCCAGGGGGGGAGGCTACACCTTC
CASSYLSPPRGGGYTF
>NA|TRBV7-9|NA|TRBJ1-1
TGTGCCAGCAGCCGTTTGGCGAACACTGAAGCTTTCTTT
CASSRLANTEAFF
>NA|TRBV28|NA|TRBJ1-3
TGTGCCAGCAGTTTATTGGGGGGATTAAACACCATATATTTT
CASSLLGGLNTIYF
>NA|TRBV10-3|NA|TRBJ1-4
TGTGCCATCAGTGAGCGGACCAATGAAAAACTGTTTTTT
CAISERTNEKLFF